This is a list of T cell receptor beta chains from one sample in a study of blood T cell repertoires in COVID-19. The method was immunoSEQ multiplex PCR; TCRdb's version includes in-frame clones alone and lacks a portion of them. The sample holds 140,000 to 150,000 clones, 84% seen once. Material for sequencing was peripheral blood. The receptors stem from a man aged 25 to 40 with COVID-19, enrolled during active disease. Both conserved end residues are part of each CDR3.

v_call	j_call	cdr3_aa
TRBV7-9	TRBJ1-5	CASSLQGLNQPQHF
TRBV4-1	TRBJ2-1	CASSPPTSTQSNEQFF
TRBV27	TRBJ1-1	CASSPLGANTEAFF
TRBV11-1	TRBJ2-7	CASSLSLPPGEQYF
TRBV6-5	TRBJ1-1	CASVRRGANTEAFF
TRBV4-3	TRBJ1-1	CASSWSGTTNTEAFF
TRBV19	TRBJ1-2	CASSITGPNYGYTF
TRBV2	TRBJ2-4	CASSGVGRGAKNIQYF
TRBV7-8	TRBJ2-7	CASSTGSSYEQYF
TRBV19	TRBJ2-3	CASSISPFNRRDTQYF
TRBV2	TRBJ2-2	CASRPGTGNTGELFF
TRBV19	TRBJ2-7	CASSSGQGGSYEQYF
TRBV7-2	TRBJ1-2	CASSLGQGYGYTF
TRBV3-1/TRBV3-2	TRBJ1-1	CASSPTRGRSANTEAFF
TRBV9	TRBJ1-1	CASSVGDRVGDTEAFF
TRBV3-1/TRBV3-2	TRBJ2-3	CASSSQGLTDTQYF
TRBV28	TRBJ2-1	CASSPWSAGGSYNEQFF
TRBV25-1	TRBJ2-1	CASSDPSGSLNEQFF
TRBV5-4	TRBJ2-7	CASSLGGSGYEQYF
TRBV7-9	TRBJ1-2	CASSLGDSYGYTF
TRBV7-2	TRBJ2-5	CASSSNRAPQETQYF
TRBV11-3	TRBJ2-7	CASSSGGPPYEQYF
TRBV7-2	TRBJ2-7	CASSLFGQAGEQYF
TRBV5-6	TRBJ1-2	CASREGANYGYTF
TRBV7-2	TRBJ2-7	CASSLAGAGGNEQYF
TRBV9	TRBJ2-2	CASSPRGLRTGELFF
TRBV28	TRBJ2-2	CASSLPRDRVNTGELFF
TRBV6-6	TRBJ2-2	CASSRTSGRSFGTGELFF
TRBV2	TRBJ2-7	CASGQGSGSSYEQYF
TRBV5-6	TRBJ2-3	CASSLSSGRITDTQYF
TRBV28	TRBJ2-7	CASSVYRAGGLGSYEQYF
TRBV6-1	TRBJ1-6	CASSDPTEYNSPLHF
TRBV10-3	TRBJ2-1	CAIRGFQAGGQNEQFF
TRBV18	TRBJ1-1	CASSPLRGWNTEAFF
TRBV5-1	TRBJ2-7	CASSLKGLAGAGEQYF
TRBV7-9	TRBJ2-7	CASSQNLQGISYEQYF
TRBV6-5	TRBJ2-1	CASSSGSSYSYNEQFF
TRBV3-1/TRBV3-2	TRBJ2-7	CASSRTGTPYEQYF
TRBV28	TRBJ1-3	CASSSPTGWAGNPIYF
TRBV7-2	TRBJ1-6	CASRKRQGSSSYNSPLHF
TRBV14	TRBJ2-7	CASSHWDRGNEQYF
TRBV7-9	TRBJ2-1	CASSPRGSRDNEQFF
TRBV11-2	TRBJ2-1	CASRQVSGNEQFF
TRBV27	TRBJ1-4	CASSPGQGKDEKLFF
TRBV27	TRBJ2-5	CASRTPGTGAETQYF
TRBV20-1	TRBJ2-1	CSGAGDNEQFF
TRBV19	TRBJ2-2	CASSMRSSSNTGELFF
TRBV28	TRBJ2-1	CASSLLTTGGLDEQFF
TRBV5-5	TRBJ2-6	CASSSLNTAGANVLTF
TRBV29-1	TRBJ2-5	CSARGSEETQYF
TRBV18	TRBJ2-7	CASSGSRATYEQYF
TRBV25-1	TRBJ2-2	CASTGAGGSSGETGELFF
TRBV5-6	TRBJ2-5	CASSLGPVSAETQYF
TRBV28	TRBJ2-1	CASSFLSGTSGRNEQFF